The 6 T cell receptor beta chains below all came from one sample that was sequenced in a study of blood T cell repertoires in COVID-19. This table comes from immunoSEQ multiplex PCR, and its TCRdb copy is limited to in-frame clones, with some not included. This sample has tens of thousands of clones, with about 80% found just once. Material: peripheral blood. The receptors were gathered from a woman aged 70-85 years with acute or convalescent COVID-19.

The chain recombines TRBV3-1 (or the pseudogene TRBV3-2) with TRBJ2-7, with 10 nucleotides matching TRBD1. J was trimmed by 4 bases and V by 7 bases; bases with no gene match: 7. CDR1 LGHDT and CDR2 YNNKEL come from the germline V gene (reference sequence). The CDR3 is 14 amino acids. CDR3 protein: CASTPGTGEYEQYF. Here the CDR3 DNA reads TGTGCCAGCACCCCCGGGACAGGGGAGTACGAGCAGTACTTC.

The chain employs TRBV9 and TRBJ2-2, with D possibly TRBD2 on 5 matching bases. Germline V gene data show CDR1 as SGDLS and CDR2 as YYNGEE. V lost 3 bases, J lost 3 bases, and 9 bases lay in between. The CDR3 consists of 14 residues. CDR3: CASSGGLHTGELFF. The CDR3 DNA reads TGTGCCAGCAGCGGAGGACTGCACACCGGGGAGCTGTTTTTT.

This chain connects TRBV5-4 to TRBJ2-3, with 7 bases fitting TRBD1. The germline V gene has CDR1 SGHNT and CDR2 YYREEE (reference sequence). This CDR3 spans 16 amino acids. Trimming at V came to 0 bases and at J to 2 bases, leaving 6 bases not matched to a gene. As DNA, the CDR3 is TGTGCCAGCAGCTTGGGTGGGACAGCTCTCACAGATACGCAGTATTTT. It is translated as CASSLGGTALTDTQYF.

J is TRBJ2-3 and V is TRBV27; 7 bases line up with TRBD2. Germline V gene data show CDR1 as MNHEY and CDR2 as SMNVEV (reference sequence). CDR3 length: 17 residues. V lost 2 bases and J lost 1; bases outside the gene matches: 9. The CDR3 protein is CASSLIPLAVGTDTQYF. The DNA for the CDR3 is TGTGCCAGCAGTTTAATCCCCCTAGCGGTCGGCACAGATACGCAGTATTTT.

The chain combines TRBV19 with TRBJ2-1; the match to TRBD1 covers 11 bases. This CDR3 has 19 residues. Germline V gives CDR1 LNHDA, CDR2 SQIVND (reference sequence). The trim removed 6 bases at V and 0 bases at J, leaving 13 bases unmatched. The CDR3 nucleotides read TGTGCCAGTAGCCGAACGACCGGGACAGGGGGTATCTCCTACAATGAGCAGTTCTTC. This encodes CASSRTTGTGGISYNEQFF.

The chain combines TRBV14 with TRBJ2-3; TRBD2 matches at 8 bases. V was clipped by 4 bases and J by 2 bases; unmatched bases: 11. The CDR3 length is 17 residues. Germline values: CDR1 SGHDN, CDR2 FVKESK. CDR3 sequence reads: CASSPLMRRGDTDTQYF. CDR3 sequence (DNA): TGTGCCAGCAGCCCCCTGATGCGGCGGGGGGACACAGATACGCAGTATTTT.